The T cell receptor (beta chain) described here comes from a study of cytomegalovirus exposure and HLA in healthy donors. The CDR3 sequence is 16 residues long. CDR1 is SGHDN, CDR2 FVKESK, per germline. Trimming cost V 1 base and J 13 bases; bases outside gene matches: 18. A remark on this clone: Its antigen is undetermined.

PCR employed 60 Vbeta and 13 Jbeta primers. The data were produced by immunoSEQ multiplex PCR, yet TCRdb's version contains in-frame clones alone and is incomplete. The table lists about 140,000 clones, roughly 80% of them singletons. Study results and limitations: Later on, a genetic analysis was performed. It linked a missense variant in DCLRE1C with V- and J-gene trimming of TCR beta.

Source material: PBMCs. The receptor was isolated from a female donor in good health and CMV-seronegative. This chain links TRBV14 with TRBJ1-1; TRBD1 matches at 7 bases. In nucleotides, the CDR3 is TGTGCCAGCAGCCAAGGAGGTACTAGGGGGCGCGGAACGGGTTTCTTT. It translates to CASSQGGTRGRGTGFF. The full variable domain, with the rest looked up from reference TRBV14 and TRBJ1-1, is EAGVTQFPSHSVIEKGQTVTLRCDPISGHDNLYWYRRVMGKEIKFLLHFVKESKQDESGMPNNRFLAERTGGTYSTLKVQPAELEDSGVYFCASSQGGTRGRGTGFFGQGTRLTVV.